This T cell receptor beta chain was profiled in a study of memory CD4+ T cells and cytomegalovirus serostatus. V shed 1 base and J 5 bases; nucleotides not matched to a gene: 4. Germline V lookup: CDR1 KGHSH, CDR2 LQKENI. The CDR3 contains 15 residues. The sort gate was single viable CD3+CD4+CD8-CD45RO+ cells for memory CD4+ T cells. This clone was counted a few times. Using immunoSEQ multiplex PCR, the repertoire was profiled, and TCRdb retains in-frame clones only, with some absent. Of tens of thousands of clones in the sample, roughly 73% were seen once. The chain employs TRBV18 and TRBJ1-5; TRBD1 aligns across 8 bases. This sequence was found in an adult in good health and CMV-seronegative. Sequencing was performed on memory CD4+ T cells from blood. This chain's CDR3 is CASSPLGQGDQPQHF. The CDR3 DNA reads TGTGCCAGCTCACCACTTGGACAGGGCGATCAGCCCCAGCATTTT. The variable domain in full, with the rest retrieved from reference TRBV18 and TRBJ1-5, is NAGVMQNPRHLVRRRGQEARLRCSPMKGHSHVYWYRQLPEEGLKFMVYLQKENIIDESGMPKERFSAEFPKEGPSILRIQQVVRGDSAAYFCASSPLGQGDQPQHFGDGTRLSIL.